This TCR beta chain was obtained from a study of blood T cell repertoires in COVID-19 (TCRdb year 2020). Some background on the complete study: Collaborator samples came from the United States, Italy and Spain and covered acute and convalescent phases of COVID-19. The material from the prospective study consisted of cDNA or gDNA derived from T cells, B-cell-depleted T cells, or PBMCs. The dataset comprised deeply sampled blood TCRbeta repertoires from subjects exposed to, actively infected with, or recovered from COVID-19. The repertoires were released in a freely available public database meant as a resource for research on the immune response to SARS-CoV-2. Samples came from the ongoing ImmuneRACE study (first 160 participants) plus 1,254 subjects from 6 global collaborators. Nearly every sample came with metadata listing a de-identified subject ID, COVID-19 status, age in years and sex. Where available, HLA class I and class II types were taken from metadata supplied by the sample provider and were not determined by assay-based typing.

On this clone itself: It lacks a known antigen. The input lacks base qualities; no much larger clone sits a single base away.

Each collaborating institution followed its own protocols to collect whole blood in K2EDTA tubes. For TCRbeta analysis, collaborator samples were shipped as frozen whole blood, as isolated PBMCs, or as DNA extracted from either sample type. The immunoSEQ Assay, a bias-controlled multiplex PCR, was used to amplify TCRbeta CDR3 regions from genomic DNA. In the authors' own workflow: The number of nucleated cells in each sample was estimated from the amplification of reference gene primers within the assay. To quantify the absolute abundance of each unique TCRbeta CDR3 rearrangement, sequence reads were collapsed and filtered. Productive Simpson clonality was computed per sample as the square root of Simpson's diversity index over productive rearrangements. In TCRdb, the immuneACCESS table is reduced to in-frame sequences with V and J assigned. These tables do not hold every clone; where another copy was compared, an unresolved V gene accounts for under half, and the others remain unexplained. V and J calls and clone size are given by that table; D and trimming were obtained from the DNA. A total of more than 20,000 clones appear in this sample, around 88% of them only once. The ten largest clones represent 16% of the sample.

Study-wide conclusions, independent of this receptor: How much clinical and demographic metadata was included differed by source and by participant, and the metadata was provided uncurated.

The sequenced sample was peripheral blood. The sequence came from a man between 65 and 80 years old with acute or convalescent COVID-19.

The CDR3 region has the sequence CSVGSGGGSSYNEQFF. The DNA reads as follows: TGCAGCGTTGGTAGCGGGGGGGGTAGCTCCTACAATGAGCAGTTCTTC. The V gene is TRBV29-1 and the J gene is TRBJ2-1; 11 bases in the junction line up with TRBD2. The CDR3 covers 16 residues, taking in both the cysteine and the phenylalanine. The read is trimmed to its CDR3 DNA, 48 bases read in frame from base 1. Ends trimmed: V by 4 bases, J by 0 bases; bases unmatched to a gene: 5. For CDR1 and CDR2, the germline V gene lists SQVTM and ANQGSEA.